This TCR beta chain was profiled in a study of blood T cell repertoires in COVID-19. Study-level background: Material from acute and convalescent COVID-19 was sourced from the United States, Italy and Spain. The analysed material was cDNA or gDNA that came from T cells, B-cell-depleted T cells, or PBMCs.

Profiled with immunoSEQ multiplex PCR; TCRdb holds only in-frame clones, not every one. Found here are under 250,000 clones, roughly 85% of them singletons; the top ten hold about 2.5%. CDR1 is LNHDA, CDR2 SQIVND, per germline (reference sequence). The CDR3 covers 16 residues. V was pared by 3 bases and J by 8 bases, with 20 bases between. The sample comprised peripheral blood. This clonotype originated in a woman aged 70 to 79 with active or convalescent COVID-19. The gene calls are TRBV19 and TRBJ2-1; the D is unclear. CDR3 sequence reads: CASSIGEVLRSDEQFF. The CDR3 bases are TGTGCCAGTAGTATCGGAGAGGTATTGCGGAGCGATGAGCAGTTCTTC.